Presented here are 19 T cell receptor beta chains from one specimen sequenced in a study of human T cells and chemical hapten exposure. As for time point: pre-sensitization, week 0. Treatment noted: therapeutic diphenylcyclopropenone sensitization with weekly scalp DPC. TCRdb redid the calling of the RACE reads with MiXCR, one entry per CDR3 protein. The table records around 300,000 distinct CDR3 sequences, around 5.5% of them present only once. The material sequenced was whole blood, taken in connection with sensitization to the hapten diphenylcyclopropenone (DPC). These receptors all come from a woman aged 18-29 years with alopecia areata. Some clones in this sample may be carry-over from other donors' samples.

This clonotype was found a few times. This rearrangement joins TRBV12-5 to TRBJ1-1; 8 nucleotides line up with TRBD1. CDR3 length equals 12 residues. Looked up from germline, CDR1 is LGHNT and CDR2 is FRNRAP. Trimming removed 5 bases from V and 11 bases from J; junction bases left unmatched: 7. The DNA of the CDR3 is TGTGCTAGTGGTCAGGGGGCCACAGTTGCTTTCTTT. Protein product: CASGQGATVAFF.

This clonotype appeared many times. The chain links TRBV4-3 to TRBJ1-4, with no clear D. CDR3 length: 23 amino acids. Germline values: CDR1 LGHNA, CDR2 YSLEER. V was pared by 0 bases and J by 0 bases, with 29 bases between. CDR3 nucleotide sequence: TGCGCCAGCAGCCAAGATCTTGAAAGGGCCCGACGAAGTAAAATTGCAACTAATGAAAAACTGTTTTTT. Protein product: CASSQDLERARRSKIATNEKLFF.

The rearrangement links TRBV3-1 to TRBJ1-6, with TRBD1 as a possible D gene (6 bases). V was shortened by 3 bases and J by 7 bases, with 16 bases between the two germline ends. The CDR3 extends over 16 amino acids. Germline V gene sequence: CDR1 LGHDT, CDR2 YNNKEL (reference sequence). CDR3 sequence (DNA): TGTGCCAGCAGCCAGCGACCCAGGGGTTACAATTCACCCCTCCACTTT. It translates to CASSQRPRGYNSPLHF.

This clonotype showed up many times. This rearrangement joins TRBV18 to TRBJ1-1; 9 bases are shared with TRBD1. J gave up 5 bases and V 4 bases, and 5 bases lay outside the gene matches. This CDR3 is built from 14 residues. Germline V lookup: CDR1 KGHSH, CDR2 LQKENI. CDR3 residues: CASSRDRVGTEAFF. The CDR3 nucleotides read TGTGCCAGCTCACGGGACAGGGTCGGGACTGAAGCTTTCTTT.

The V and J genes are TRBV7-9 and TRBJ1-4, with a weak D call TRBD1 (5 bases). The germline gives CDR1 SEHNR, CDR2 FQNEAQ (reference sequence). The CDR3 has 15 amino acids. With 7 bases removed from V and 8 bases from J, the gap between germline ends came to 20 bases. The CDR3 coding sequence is TGTGCCAGCACCATCGGGGCGGGGAAGCTCGAAAAACTGTTTTTT. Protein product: CASTIGAGKLEKLFF. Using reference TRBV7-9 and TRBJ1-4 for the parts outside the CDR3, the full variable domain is DTGVSQNPRHKITKRGQNVTFRCDPISEHNRLYWYRQTLGQGPEFLTYFQNEAQLEKSRLLSDRFSAERPKGSFSTLEIQRTEQGDSAMYLCASTIGAGKLEKLFFGSGTQLSVL.

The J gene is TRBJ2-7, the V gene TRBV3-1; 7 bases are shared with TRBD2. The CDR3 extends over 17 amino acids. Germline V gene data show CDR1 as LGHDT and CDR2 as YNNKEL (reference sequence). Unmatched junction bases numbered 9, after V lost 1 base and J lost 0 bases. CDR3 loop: CASSQVGGTVSSYEQYF. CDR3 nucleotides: TGTGCCAGCAGCCAAGTCGGGGGGACTGTTAGCTCCTACGAGCAGTACTTC.

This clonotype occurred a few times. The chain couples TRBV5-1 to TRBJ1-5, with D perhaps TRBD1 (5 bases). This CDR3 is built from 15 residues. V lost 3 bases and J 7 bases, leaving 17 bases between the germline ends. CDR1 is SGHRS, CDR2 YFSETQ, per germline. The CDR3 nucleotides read TGCGCCAGCAGCTCGGGACCGGTAGGAGGGCAGCCCCAGCATTTT. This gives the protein CASSSGPVGGQPQHF.

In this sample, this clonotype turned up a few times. The CDR3 coding sequence is TGTGCCAGCTCCACCTCCCCGCCTACCCGGTACTTC. Its translation: CASSTSPPTRYF. This chain uses TRBV2 with TRBJ2-7; D gene unclear. V lost 8 bases, J lost 12 bases, and 20 bases lay in between. Germline loops: CDR1 SNHLY, CDR2 FYNNEI. The CDR3 has 12 residues. The full variable domain, completed using reference TRBV2 and TRBJ2-7, is EPEVTQTPSHQVTQMGQEVILRCVPISNHLYFYWYRQILGQKVEFLVSFYNNEISEKSEIFDDQFSVERPDGSNFTLKIRSTKLEDSAMYFCASSTSPPTRYFGPGTRLTVT.

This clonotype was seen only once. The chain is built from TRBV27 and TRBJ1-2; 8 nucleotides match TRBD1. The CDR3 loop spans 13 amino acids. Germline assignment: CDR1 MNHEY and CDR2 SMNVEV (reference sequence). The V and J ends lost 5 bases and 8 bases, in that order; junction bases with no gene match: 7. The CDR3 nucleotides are TGTGCCAGCAGTGGGAACAGGGGGGACGGCTACACCTTC. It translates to CASSGNRGDGYTF.

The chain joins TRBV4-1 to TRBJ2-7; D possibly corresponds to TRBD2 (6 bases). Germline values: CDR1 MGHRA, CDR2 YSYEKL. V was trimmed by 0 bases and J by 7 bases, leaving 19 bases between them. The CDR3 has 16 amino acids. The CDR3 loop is CASSQEAYGLPPEQYF. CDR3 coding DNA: TGCGCCAGCAGCCAAGAGGCCTATGGACTACCCCCTGAGCAGTACTTC.

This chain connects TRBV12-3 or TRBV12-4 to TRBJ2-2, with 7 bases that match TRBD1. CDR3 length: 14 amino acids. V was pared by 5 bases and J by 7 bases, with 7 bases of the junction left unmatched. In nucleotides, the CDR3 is TGTGCCAGCAGTGTGGGGACAGCGAACGGGGAGCTGTTTTTT. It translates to CASSVGTANGELFF.

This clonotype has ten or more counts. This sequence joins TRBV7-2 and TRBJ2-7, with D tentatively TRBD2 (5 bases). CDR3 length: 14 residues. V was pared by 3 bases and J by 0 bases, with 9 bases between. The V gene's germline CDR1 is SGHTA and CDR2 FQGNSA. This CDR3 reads CASSFTGSSYEQYF. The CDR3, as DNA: TGTGCCAGCAGCTTTACGGGGAGCTCCTACGAGCAGTACTTC.

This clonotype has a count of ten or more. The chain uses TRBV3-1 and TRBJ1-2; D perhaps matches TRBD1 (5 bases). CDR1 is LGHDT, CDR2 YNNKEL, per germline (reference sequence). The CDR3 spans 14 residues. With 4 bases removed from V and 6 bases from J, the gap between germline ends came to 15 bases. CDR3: CASSRQGTHDGYTF. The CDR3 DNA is TGTGCCAGCAGCCGCCAGGGAACTCATGATGGCTACACCTTC.

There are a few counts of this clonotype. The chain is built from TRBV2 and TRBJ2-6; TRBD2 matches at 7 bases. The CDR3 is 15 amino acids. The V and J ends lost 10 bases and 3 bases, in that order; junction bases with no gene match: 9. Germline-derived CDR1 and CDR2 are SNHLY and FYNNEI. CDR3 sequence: CATPGGSYGANVLTF. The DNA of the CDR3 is TGTGCCACCCCCGGGGGGAGTTATGGGGCCAACGTCCTGACTTTC.

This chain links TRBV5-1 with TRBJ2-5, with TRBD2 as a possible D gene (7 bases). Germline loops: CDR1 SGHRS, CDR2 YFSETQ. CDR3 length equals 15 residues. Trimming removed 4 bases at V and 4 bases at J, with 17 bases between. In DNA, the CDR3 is TGCGCCAGCAGCCTGACCCCGGGGGGCCGAGAGACCCAGTACTTC. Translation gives CASSLTPGGRETQYF.

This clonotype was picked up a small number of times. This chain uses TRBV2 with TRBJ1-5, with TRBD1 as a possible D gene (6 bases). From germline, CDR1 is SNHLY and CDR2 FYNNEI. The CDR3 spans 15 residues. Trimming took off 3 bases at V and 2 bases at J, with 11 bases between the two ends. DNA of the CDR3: TGTGCCAGCAGTGAGACAGGCGGTGGCAATCAGCCCCAGCATTTT. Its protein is CASSETGGGNQPQHF.

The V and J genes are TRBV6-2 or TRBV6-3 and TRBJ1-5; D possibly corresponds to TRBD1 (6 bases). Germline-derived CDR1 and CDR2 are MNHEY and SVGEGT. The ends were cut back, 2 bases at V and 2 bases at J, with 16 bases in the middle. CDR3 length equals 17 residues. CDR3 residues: CASSYLYRVGGNQPQHF. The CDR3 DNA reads TGTGCCAGCAGTTACCTGTACAGGGTAGGCGGCAATCAGCCCCAGCATTTT.

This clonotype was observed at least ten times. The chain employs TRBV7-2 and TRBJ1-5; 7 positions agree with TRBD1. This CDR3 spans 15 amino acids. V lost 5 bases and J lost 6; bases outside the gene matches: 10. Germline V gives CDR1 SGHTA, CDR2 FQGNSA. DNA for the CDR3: TGTGCCAGCAGCCCGGGGACAGCCCGGGGTCAGCCCCAGCATTTT. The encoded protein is CASSPGTARGQPQHF.

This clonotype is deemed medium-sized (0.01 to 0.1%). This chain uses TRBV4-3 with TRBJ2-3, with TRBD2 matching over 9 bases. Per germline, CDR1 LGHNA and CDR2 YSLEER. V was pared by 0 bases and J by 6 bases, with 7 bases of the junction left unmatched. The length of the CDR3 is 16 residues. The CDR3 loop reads CASSQEQASGADTQYF. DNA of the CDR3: TGCGCCAGCAGCCAAGAGCAGGCTAGCGGGGCTGATACGCAGTATTTT.